A selection of T cell receptor beta chains follows, all from one sample in a study of chemoradiotherapy in HPV16-positive cancers. TCRdb's copy holds only in-frame clones and misses some; the assay was immunoSEQ multiplex PCR. The sample lists 900 to 1,200 clones, approximately 87% seen once, with 4.3% in the top ten. The sequenced sample was tumor tissue, obtained from a patient who underwent chemoradiotherapy. The source of these receptors is a human donor with HPV-associated anogenital cancer. CDR3s include the opening cysteine and the closing phenylalanine or tryptophan. Fields, in order: CDR3 length, J gene, D gene, V gene, CDR3 DNA, CDR3 protein. The D gene is left open where the match is weak.

13	TRBJ1-4	.	TRBV29-1	TGCAGCGTTGCGGGGCTTGTGGGGGAAAAACTGTTTTTT	CSVAGLVGEKLFF
13	TRBJ1-6	TRBD1	TRBV5-1	TGCGCCAGCAGCCAGACAGGGGACTCACCCCTCCACTTT	CASSQTGDSPLHF
14	TRBJ1-2	.	TRBV5-4	TGTGCCAGCAGCTTGGGACTCCTCAGCGGTGGCTACACCTTC	CASSLGLLSGGYTF
12	TRBJ2-5	TRBD1	TRBV19	TGTGCCAGTAGTATGCCAGGGGGGACCCAGTACTTC	CASSMPGGTQYF
14	TRBJ1-1	TRBD1	TRBV6-5	TGTGCCAGCAGTAAACCAGGGGGACTCAGTGAAGCTTTCTTT	CASSKPGGLSEAFF
14	TRBJ2-7	TRBD2	TRBV28	TGTGCCAGCTCAGACGGGGGGATCGGATACGAGCAGTACTTC	CASSDGGIGYEQYF
17	TRBJ2-7	TRBD1	TRBV7-2	TGTGCCAGCAGCTTAGGTCCCTCGGGACAGGGAATTTACGAGCAGTACTTC	CASSLGPSGQGIYEQYF
16	TRBJ2-3	TRBD2	TRBV28	TGTGCCAGCAGTTTCTGGCGGGGGGGCAGCACAGATACGCAGTATTTT	CASSFWRGGSTDTQYF
15	TRBJ2-7	.	TRBV6-1	TGTGCCAGCAGTGAAGAGGTGGCAGGGGGAGGTGAGCAGTACTTC	CASSEEVAGGGEQYF
15	TRBJ2-5	.	TRBV5-1	TGCGCCAGCAGCTTGGCGGGGTTTTACCAAGAGACCCAGTACTTC	CASSLAGFYQETQYF